This T cell receptor (beta chain) came from a study of T cells in Graves' hyperthyroidism and ophthalmopathy. Study as a whole: Staff took peripheral blood when the initial diagnosis was made, before any treatment began.

This CDR3 spans 12 amino acids. With 6 bases removed from V and 1 base from J, the gap between germline ends came to 7 bases. CDR1 and CDR2 from the germline V gene are MDHEN and SYDVKM. The investigators amplified TCR beta CDR3 regions from RNA transcripts. A set of HTBI primers served as the primers for a first-round RT-PCR of the TCR CDR3. MiXCR was run by TCRdb on the multiplex PCR reads, yielding one entry per CDR3 protein. The sample has fewer than 800,000 distinct CDR3 sequences; approximately 16% are singletons. About this clonotype itself: The antigen remains unidentified.

Study-wide findings and caveats: Ophthalmopathy was told apart from stable hyperthyroidism by a 13 V-J model. Most expanded thyroid clonotypes above 0.001 also appeared in blood.

The chain carries TRBV28 and TRBJ2-7; D is ambiguous. The origin of this receptor is a man aged 18 to 29 with Graves' hyperthyroidism. The source material was blood. This chain's CDR3 is CASRLPSYEQYF. As DNA, the CDR3 is TGTGCCAGCAGACTCCCGTCCTACGAGCAGTACTTC.